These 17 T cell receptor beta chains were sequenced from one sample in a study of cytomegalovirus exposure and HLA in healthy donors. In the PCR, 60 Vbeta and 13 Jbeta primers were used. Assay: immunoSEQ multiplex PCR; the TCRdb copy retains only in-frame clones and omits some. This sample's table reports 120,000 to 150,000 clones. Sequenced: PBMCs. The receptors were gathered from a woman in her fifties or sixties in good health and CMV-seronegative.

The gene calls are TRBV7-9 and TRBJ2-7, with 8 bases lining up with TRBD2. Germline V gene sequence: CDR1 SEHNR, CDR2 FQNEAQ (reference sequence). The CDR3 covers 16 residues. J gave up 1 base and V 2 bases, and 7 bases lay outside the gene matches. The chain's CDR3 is CASSLTSGSRSYEQYF. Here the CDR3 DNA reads TGTGCCAGCAGCTTAACAAGCGGGAGTCGGTCCTACGAGCAGTACTTC.

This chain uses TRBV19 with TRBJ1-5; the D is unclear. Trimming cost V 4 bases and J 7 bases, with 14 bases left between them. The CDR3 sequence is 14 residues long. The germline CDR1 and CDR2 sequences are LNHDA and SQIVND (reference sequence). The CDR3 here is CASSSPGGTQPQHF. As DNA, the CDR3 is TGTGCCAGTAGTAGCCCCGGCGGAACACAGCCCCAGCATTTT. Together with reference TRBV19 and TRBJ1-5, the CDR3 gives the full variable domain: DGGITQSPKYLFRKEGQNVTLSCEQNLNHDAMYWYRQDPGQGLRLIYYSQIVNDFQKGDIAEGYSVSREKKESFPLTVTSAQKNPTAFYLCASSSPGGTQPQHFGDGTRLSIL.

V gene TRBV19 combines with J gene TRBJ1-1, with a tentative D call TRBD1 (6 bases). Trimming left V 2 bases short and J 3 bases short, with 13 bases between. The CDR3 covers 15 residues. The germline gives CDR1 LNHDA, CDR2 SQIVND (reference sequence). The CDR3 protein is CASSIMEGGDTEAFF. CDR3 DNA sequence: TGTGCCAGTAGTATAATGGAGGGGGGGGACACTGAAGCTTTCTTT.

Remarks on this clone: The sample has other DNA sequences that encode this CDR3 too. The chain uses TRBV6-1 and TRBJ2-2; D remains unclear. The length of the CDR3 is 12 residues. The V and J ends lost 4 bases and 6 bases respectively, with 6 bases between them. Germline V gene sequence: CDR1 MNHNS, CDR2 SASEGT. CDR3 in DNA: TGTGCCAGCAGTGCGCAGTCCGGGGAGCTGTTTTTT. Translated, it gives CASSAQSGELFF.

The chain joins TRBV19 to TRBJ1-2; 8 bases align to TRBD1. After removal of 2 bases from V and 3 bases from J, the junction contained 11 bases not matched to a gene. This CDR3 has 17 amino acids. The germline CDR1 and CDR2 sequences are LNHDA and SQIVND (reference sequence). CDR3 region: CASSIWVLLTGDYGYTF. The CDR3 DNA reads TGTGCCAGTAGTATATGGGTACTGTTGACAGGGGACTATGGCTACACCTTC.

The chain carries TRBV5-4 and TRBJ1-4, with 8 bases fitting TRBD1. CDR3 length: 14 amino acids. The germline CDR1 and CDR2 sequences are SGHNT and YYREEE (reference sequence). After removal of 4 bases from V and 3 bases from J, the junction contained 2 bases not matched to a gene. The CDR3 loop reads CASSGGQANEKLFF. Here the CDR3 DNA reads TGTGCCAGCAGCGGGGGACAGGCTAATGAAAAACTGTTTTTT.

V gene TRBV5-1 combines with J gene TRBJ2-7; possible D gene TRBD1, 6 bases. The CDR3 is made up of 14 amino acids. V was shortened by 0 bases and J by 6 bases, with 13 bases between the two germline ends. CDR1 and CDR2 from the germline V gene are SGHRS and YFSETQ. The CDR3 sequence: CASSLGGDNGEQYF. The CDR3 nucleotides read TGCGCCAGCAGCTTGGGAGGGGACAATGGCGAGCAGTACTTC.

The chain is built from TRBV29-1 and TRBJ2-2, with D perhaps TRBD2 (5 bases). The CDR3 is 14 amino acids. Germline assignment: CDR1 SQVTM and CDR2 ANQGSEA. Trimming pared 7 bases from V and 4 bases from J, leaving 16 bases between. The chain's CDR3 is CSAAGLEVTGELFF. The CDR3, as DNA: TGCAGCGCCGCCGGCTTGGAGGTCACCGGGGAGCTGTTTTTT.

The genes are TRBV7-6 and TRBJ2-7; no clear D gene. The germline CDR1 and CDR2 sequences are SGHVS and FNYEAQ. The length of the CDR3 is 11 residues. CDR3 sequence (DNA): TGTGCTCCCGTGGCAGCCTACGAGCAGTACTTC. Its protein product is CAPVAAYEQYF.

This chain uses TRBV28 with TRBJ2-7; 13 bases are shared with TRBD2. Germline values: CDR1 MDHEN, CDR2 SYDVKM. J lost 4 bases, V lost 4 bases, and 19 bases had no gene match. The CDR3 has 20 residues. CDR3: CASSSYQTRLAGGRRYEQYF. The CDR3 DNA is TGTGCCAGCAGTTCTTATCAAACTCGACTAGCGGGAGGCAGAAGGTACGAGCAGTACTTC.

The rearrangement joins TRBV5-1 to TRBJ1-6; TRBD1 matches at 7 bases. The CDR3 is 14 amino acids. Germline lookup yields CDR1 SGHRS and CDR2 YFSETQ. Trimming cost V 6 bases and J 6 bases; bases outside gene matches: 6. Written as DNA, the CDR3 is TGCGCCAGCACCCCGGGACAGTCTAATTCACCCCTCCACTTT. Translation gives CASTPGQSNSPLHF.

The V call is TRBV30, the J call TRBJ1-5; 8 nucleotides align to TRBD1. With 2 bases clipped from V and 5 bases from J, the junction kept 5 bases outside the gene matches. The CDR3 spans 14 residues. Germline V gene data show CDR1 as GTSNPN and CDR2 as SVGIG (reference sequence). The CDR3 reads CAWSQGQVHQPQHF. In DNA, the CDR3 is TGTGCCTGGAGTCAGGGACAGGTTCATCAGCCCCAGCATTTT.

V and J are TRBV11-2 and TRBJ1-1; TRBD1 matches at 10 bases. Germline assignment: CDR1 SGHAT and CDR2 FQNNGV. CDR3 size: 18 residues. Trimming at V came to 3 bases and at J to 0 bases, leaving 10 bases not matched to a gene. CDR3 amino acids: CASSFRDRGPRMNTEAFF. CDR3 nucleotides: TGTGCCAGCAGCTTCCGGGACAGGGGACCCAGAATGAACACTGAAGCTTTCTTT.

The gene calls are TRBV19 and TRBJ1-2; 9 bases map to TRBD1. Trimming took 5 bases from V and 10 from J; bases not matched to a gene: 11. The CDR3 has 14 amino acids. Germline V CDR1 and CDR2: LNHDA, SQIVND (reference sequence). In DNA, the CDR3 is TGTGCCAGTAGTGCCGACAGGGGGACAAGAGACTACACCTTC. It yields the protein CASSADRGTRDYTF. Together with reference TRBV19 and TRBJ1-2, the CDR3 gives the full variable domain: DGGITQSPKYLFRKEGQNVTLSCEQNLNHDAMYWYRQDPGQGLRLIYYSQIVNDFQKGDIAEGYSVSREKKESFPLTVTSAQKNPTAFYLCASSADRGTRDYTFGSGTRLTVV.

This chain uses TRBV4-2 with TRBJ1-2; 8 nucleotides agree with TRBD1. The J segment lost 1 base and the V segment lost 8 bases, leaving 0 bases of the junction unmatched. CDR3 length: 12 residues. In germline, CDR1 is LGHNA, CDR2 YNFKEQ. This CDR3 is CASGQGNYGYTF. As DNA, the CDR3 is TGTGCCAGCGGACAGGGTAACTATGGCTACACCTTC.

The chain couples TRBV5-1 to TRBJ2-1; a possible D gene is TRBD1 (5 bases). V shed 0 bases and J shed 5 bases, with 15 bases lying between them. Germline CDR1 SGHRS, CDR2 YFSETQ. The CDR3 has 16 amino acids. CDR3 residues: CASSLGLAGPDNEQFF. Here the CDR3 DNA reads TGCGCCAGCAGCTTGGGCTTAGCAGGGCCCGACAATGAGCAGTTCTTC.

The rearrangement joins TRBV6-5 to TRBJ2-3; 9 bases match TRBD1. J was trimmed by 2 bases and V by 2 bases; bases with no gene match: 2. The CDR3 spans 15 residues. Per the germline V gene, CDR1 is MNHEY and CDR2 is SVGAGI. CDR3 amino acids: CASSYGQGYTDTQYF. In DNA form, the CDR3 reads TGTGCCAGCAGTTACGGACAGGGGTACACAGATACGCAGTATTTT.